What follows is one T cell receptor (beta chain) and its context. Extracted from the samples, RNA was reverse transcribed into cDNA to serve as the sequencing template. Produced via immunoSEQ multiplex PCR; TCRdb's table is partial and in-frame only. In the table there are around 150,000 clones, approximately 80% of which are singletons. This sample was included in a study of CD8+ T cells in alopecia areata. Treatment indicated: oral pan-JAK inhibitor, 5-10 mg twice daily. Individuals with alopecia areata gave both lesional scalp punch biopsies and peripheral blood for collection. CDR3 size: 15 residues. After removal of 0 bases from V and 2 bases from J, the junction contained 3 bases not matched to a gene. Germline V CDR1 and CDR2: SGHRS, YFSETQ.

This material consisted of CD8+ T cells sorted from blood, taken at week 4, from a patient treated with tofacitinib. The sequence was collected from a human donor with alopecia areata. This chain uses TRBV5-1 with TRBJ2-3, with 7 bases aligning to TRBD1. The CDR3 region has the DNA TGCGCCAGCAGCTTGGAGGGACAGCACACAGATACGCAGTATTTT. Residues: CASSLEGQHTDTQYF. The full variable domain, in which reference TRBV5-1 and TRBJ2-3 provide the parts outside the CDR3, is KAGVTQTPRYLIKTRGQQVTLSCSPISGHRSVSWYQQTPGQGLQFLFEYFSETQRNKGNFPGRFSGRQFSNSRSEMNVSTLELGDSALYLCASSLEGQHTDTQYFGPGTRLTVL.